Below are 2 T cell receptor beta chains sequenced from a single sample in a study of shared clonotypes between healthy human individuals. Libraries were prepared by immunoSEQ multiplex PCR; TCRdb keeps only in-frame clonotypes and omits some of them. The table shows around 720,000 clones, with 60% to 75% occurring only once. Sequencing was performed on memory CD4+ T cells sorted from blood. Sample subset: CD45RA-negative fraction. The receptors originated from a woman younger than 45 in good health.

This clone appeared a few times. The V call is TRBV25-1, the J call TRBJ2-2; D is unresolved. V was pared by 8 bases and J by 6 bases, with 13 bases between. Germline CDR1 MGHDK, CDR2 SYGVNS. The CDR3 contains 13 residues. CDR3 region: CASRTIGAGELFF. CDR3 bases: TGTGCCAGCCGAACGATCGGTGCCGGGGAGCTGTTTTTT.

CDR3 DNA sequence: TGCGCCAGCAGCTTTACCGGGACAGGGGGCTCGAATACGCAGTATTTT. Residues: CASSFTGTGGSNTQYF. This chain connects TRBV5-1 to TRBJ2-3, with 12 positions matching TRBD1. Trimming at V came to 2 bases and at J to 7 bases, leaving 8 bases not matched to a gene. Germline V gives CDR1 SGHRS, CDR2 YFSETQ. The CDR3 is 16 residues long.